This TCR beta chain comes out of a study of tumor and adjacent non-tumor tissue in lung cancer. About the research overall: Patients comprised about a dozen adenocarcinoma, 2 squamous cell carcinoma and 1 small cell lung cancer. The patients, roughly eleven men and 4 to 6 women, were about 30 to 76 with stage I to III disease. Study-wide points: TCR diversity was significantly greater in tumor than normal lung tissue.

As concerns this clonotype: What it recognizes is unknown. The germline gene is not matched at one end of the junction; a read error may be the cause.

Three rounds of nested PCR, following a modified ARM-PCR protocol, produced the TCRbeta library. TCRdb ran MiXCR on the multiplex PCR reads and lists one entry per CDR3 protein. The sample lists over 130,000 distinct CDR3 sequences; around 60% were seen once. Germline lookup yields CDR1 SGHVS and CDR2 FQNEAQ. The CDR3 is 15 residues long. No cell sorting was done before RNA was extracted from the tissue. The sequence came from a man between 60 and 75 years old with small cell lung cancer. The chain uses TRBV7-8 and TRBJ2-1, with 9 bases fitting TRBD2. The sequencing input was lung tumor tissue. CDR3 coding DNA: TGTGCCAGCAGCCAGGGTAGCGGGAGATATAATGAGGAGTTCTTC. It is translated as CASSQGSGRYNEEFF.